This T cell receptor beta chain was identified in a study of T cell clonality in common variable immunodeficiency. Equal genomic DNA amounts from CVID and control samples were sequenced. Libraries were prepared by immunoSEQ multiplex PCR; TCRdb keeps only in-frame clonotypes and omits some of them. The repertoire has roughly 29,000 clones, none seen only once; the ten largest take about 3.3%. This clone was found many times. Its target is unknown. The sequence runs out 3 residues before the end of the CDR3; the remainder is reconstructed from the germline J gene. Study outcomes and limitations: TCRbeta clonality was increased in CVID versus healthy controls. Common variable immunodeficiency TCR beta sequences reportedly had fewer deletions and N-nucleotide insertions. CVID subjects shared fewer TCRbeta clones than healthy controls did.

The CDR3 loop spans 12 amino acids. V was clipped by 3 bases and J by 5 bases, with 7 bases between them. Germline lookup yields CDR1 SQVTM and CDR2 ANQGSEA. Material for sequencing was peripheral blood mononuclear cells. The chain combines TRBV29-1 with TRBJ1-4, with D hard to call. The receptor's source is a human donor with common variable immunodeficiency. The CDR3 protein is CSVDTGNEKLFF. The DNA read from the CDR3 is TGCAGCGTTGATACGGGGAATGAAAAA.